Listed here is a single TCR beta chain. The method was immunoSEQ multiplex PCR; TCRdb's version includes in-frame clones alone and lacks a portion of them. The table includes hundreds of thousands of clones, around 83% detected once. The sample is drawn from a study of blood T cell repertoires in COVID-19. The CDR3 has 15 amino acids. Trimming removed 2 bases from V and 11 bases from J, with 16 bases in between. Germline values: CDR1 MNHEY, CDR2 SVGAGI. This chain joins TRBV6-5 and TRBJ1-6; D remains ambiguous. Sequences were obtained from peripheral blood. The sequence derives from a woman in her fifties or sixties with acute or convalescent COVID-19. The CDR3 DNA reads TGTGCCAGCAGTTACGCGACTGAGGGTACGCCACCCCTCCACTTT. Translated, it gives CASSYATEGTPPLHF.